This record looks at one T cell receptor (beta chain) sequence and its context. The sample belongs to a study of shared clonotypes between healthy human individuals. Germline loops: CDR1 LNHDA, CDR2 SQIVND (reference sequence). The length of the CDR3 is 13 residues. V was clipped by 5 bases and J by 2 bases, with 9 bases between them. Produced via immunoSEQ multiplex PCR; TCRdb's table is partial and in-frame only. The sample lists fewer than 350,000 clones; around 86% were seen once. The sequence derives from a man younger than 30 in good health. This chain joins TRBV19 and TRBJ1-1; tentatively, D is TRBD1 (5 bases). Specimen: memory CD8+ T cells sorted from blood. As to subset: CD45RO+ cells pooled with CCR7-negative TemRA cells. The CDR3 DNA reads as TGTGCCAGTAGTCTGGACATAAACACTGAAGCTTTCTTT. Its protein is CASSLDINTEAFF. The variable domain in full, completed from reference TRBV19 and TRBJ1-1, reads DGGITQSPKYLFRKEGQNVTLSCEQNLNHDAMYWYRQDPGQGLRLIYYSQIVNDFQKGDIAEGYSVSREKKESFPLTVTSAQKNPTAFYLCASSLDINTEAFFGQGTRLTVV.